This record concerns one TCR beta chain sequence. The entry originates in a study of Ad26.COV2.S vaccination and SARS-CoV-2 variants. Trimming cost V 1 base and J 5 bases; bases outside gene matches: 7. This CDR3 comprises 15 residues. The germline gives CDR1 LGHNA, CDR2 YSLEER. The treatment is: some 20 received Ad26.COV2.S at low or high dose, single or two shots; five or six received placebo; per-sample allocation not given. The samples were gathered on day 63 after the first injection of vaccine or placebo. Donation came from an adult in Boston who was aged 18-55 years. The repertoire was sequenced with immunoSEQ multiplex PCR; TCRdb's copy has only in-frame clones and lacks some. Here the sample spans 400,000 to 450,000 clones, about 90% being singletons.

The sequence was obtained from a person aged 18-65 years who received the Ad26.COV2.S COVID-19 vaccine or a placebo. This material consisted of peripheral blood, taken in a trial of Ad26.COV2.S vaccine versus placebo. V usage is TRBV4-3 and J usage is TRBJ2-5, with 7 positions matching TRBD1. The CDR3 protein is CASSQVEGGGETQYF. The DNA for the CDR3 is TGCGCCAGCAGCCAAGTGGAAGGGGGCGGCGAGACCCAGTACTTC.